The 20 T cell receptor beta chains in this list originate from one sample, sequenced in a study of cytomegalovirus exposure and HLA in healthy donors. Primers: 60 Vbeta forward and 13 Jbeta reverse. Method: immunoSEQ multiplex PCR; TCRdb's copy keeps in-frame clones and lacks some. The sample lists some 130,000 clones, 60% to 80% seen once, with 5.5% to 8.5% in the top ten. Sequencing used PBMCs. Receptor source: a male donor in good health and CMV-seronegative.

The chain employs TRBV28 and TRBJ2-7; perhaps TRBD1 as D (6 bases). The CDR3 length is 14 residues. The V end lost 4 bases, the J end lost 2 bases, and 12 bases lay between the germline ends. Germline CDR1 and CDR2: MDHEN and SYDVKM. The CDR3 region has the DNA TGTGCCAGCAGTTCCCCAGGGGAAACCTACGAGCAGTACTTC. It yields the protein CASSSPGETYEQYF.

The chain employs TRBV7-3 and TRBJ2-2; D gene unclear. V was shortened by 2 bases and J by 4 bases, with 5 bases between the two germline ends. Germline V CDR1 and CDR2: SGHTA, FQGTGA. The CDR3 is made up of 13 amino acids. CDR3 coding DNA: TGTGCCAGCAGCTTATTCGGCACCGGGGAGCTGTTTTTT. This gives the protein CASSLFGTGELFF.

The V and J genes are TRBV5-6 and TRBJ2-2, with TRBD1 matching 8 bases. Germline loops: CDR1 SGHDT, CDR2 YYEEEE. The CDR3 sequence is 16 residues long. V lost 5 bases, J lost 7 bases, and 13 bases stayed unmatched. The DNA of the CDR3 is TGTGCCAGCAGTCCGTTGAGTGCAGGGGGCGGCGGGGAGCTGTTTTTT. Translating it yields CASSPLSAGGGGELFF.

V usage is TRBV25-1 and J usage is TRBJ2-2; 9 positions agree with TRBD2. The length of the CDR3 is 16 residues. V gave up 2 bases and J gave up 4 bases; unmatched junction bases: 5. Germline V gene lookup returns CDR1 MGHDK and CDR2 SYGVNS. In nucleotides, the CDR3 is TGTGCCAGCAGTGAACGCGCGGGGGGGGTCACCGGGGAGCTGTTTTTT. It specifies CASSERAGGVTGELFF.

The CDR3 loop is CASSTTTDSDNEQFF. CDR3 bases: TGTGCCAGCAGCACTACGACAGATTCTGACAATGAGCAGTTCTTC. The rearrangement joins TRBV9 to TRBJ2-1; D may be TRBD1 (5 bases). This CDR3 is 15 amino acids long. Trimming took off 4 bases at V and 5 bases at J, with 16 bases between the two ends. Looked up from germline, CDR1 is SGDLS and CDR2 is YYNGEE. Using reference TRBV9 and TRBJ2-1 for the parts outside the CDR3, the full variable domain is DSGVTQTPKHLITATGQRVTLRCSPRSGDLSVYWYQQSLDQGLQFLIQYYNGEERAKGNILERFSAQQFPDLHSELNLSSLELGDSALYFCASSTTTDSDNEQFFGPGTRLTVL.

The chain combines TRBV28 with TRBJ1-1; tentatively, D is TRBD1 (5 bases). Deletions cut 2 bases from V and 0 bases from J, with 16 bases between. CDR1 is MDHEN and CDR2 is SYDVKM in the germline V gene. CDR3 length equals 17 residues. CDR3 nucleotides: TGTGCCAGCAGTTTACTTAGTCTGAGACAGATGAACACTGAAGCTTTCTTT. It yields the protein CASSLLSLRQMNTEAFF.

This clone came up a few times. The chain recombines TRBV7-2 with TRBJ2-3; the match to TRBD2 covers 12 bases. The CDR3 covers 18 residues. J was trimmed by 2 bases and V by 2 bases; bases with no gene match: 8. Germline lookup yields CDR1 SGHTA and CDR2 FQGNSA. Here the CDR3 DNA reads TGTGCCAGCAGCTTAAGCAGGTCTAGCGGGGGGGCCACAGATACGCAGTATTTT. Amino acid sequence: CASSLSRSSGGATDTQYF. The entire variable domain, with the rest obtained from reference TRBV7-2 and TRBJ2-3, is as follows: GAGVSQSPSNKVTEKGKDVELRCDPISGHTALYWYRQSLGQGLEFLIYFQGNSAPDKSGLPSDRFSAERTGGSVSTLTIQRTQQEDSAVYLCASSLSRSSGGATDTQYFGPGTRLTVL.

This clone was seen a handful of times. The chain combines TRBV7-2 with TRBJ1-1; D remains unclear. Germline values: CDR1 SGHTA, CDR2 FQGNSA. The CDR3 loop spans 14 amino acids. The germline V and J ends were trimmed by 0 bases and 2 bases, with 7 bases remaining between them. CDR3 coding DNA: TGTGCCAGCAGCTTAGCTGAGGGTAACACTGAAGCTTTCTTT. As protein: CASSLAEGNTEAFF.

A single count supports this clone. This chain connects TRBV5-1 to TRBJ1-6; 8 bases are shared with TRBD1. V was clipped by 0 bases and J by 7 bases; unmatched bases: 0. CDR1 SGHRS and CDR2 YFSETQ come from the germline V gene. CDR3 length: 14 residues. The chain's CDR3 is CASSLGTGNSPLHF. In DNA, the CDR3 is TGCGCCAGCAGCTTGGGGACAGGGAATTCACCCCTCCACTTT.

The chain is built from TRBV6-5 and TRBJ2-3; 13 nucleotides match TRBD2. V trimming: 2 bases; J trimming: 4 bases; junction bases outside the gene matches: 3. Germline-derived CDR1 and CDR2 are MNHEY and SVGAGI. This CDR3 spans 16 amino acids. The DNA of the CDR3 is TGTGCCAGCAGTTACATAGGACTAGCGGGAGCAGATACGCAGTATTTT. Encoded protein: CASSYIGLAGADTQYF.

This chain joins TRBV2 and TRBJ1-1; a weak D match, TRBD1 (6 bases). The CDR3 has 14 amino acids. Germline V gene sequence: CDR1 SNHLY, CDR2 FYNNEI. V was clipped by 4 bases and J by 0 bases, with 9 bases between them. The CDR3 protein is CASSGTVLNTEAFF. CDR3 DNA: TGTGCCAGCAGTGGGACAGTACTGAACACTGAAGCTTTCTTT.

This sequence joins TRBV19 and TRBJ2-5; 7 bases map to TRBD2. CDR1 is LNHDA, CDR2 SQIVND, per germline (reference sequence). The CDR3 has 17 residues. V shed 1 base and J 4 bases; nucleotides not matched to a gene: 12. CDR3 sequence reads: CASSIAGGSRLGETQYF. CDR3 DNA sequence: TGTGCCAGTAGTATAGCAGGCGGGAGCAGGTTGGGAGAGACCCAGTACTTC.

In regard to this clone: A junction boundary mismatches the germline segment, possibly from a read error. The chain uses TRBV4-2 and TRBJ2-7, with 9 nucleotides matching TRBD1. Germline V CDR1 and CDR2: LGHNA, YNFKEQ. The length of the CDR3 is 15 residues. CDR3 sequence: CASRQGWTGDYEQYF. CDR3 nucleotide sequence: TGTGCCAGCAGACAAGGGTGGACAGGGGATTACGAGCAGTACTTC.

The chain combines TRBV2 with TRBJ2-7; possibly TRBD1 for D (6 bases). The CDR3 totals 16 residues. V was cut by 2 bases and J by 0 bases, with 14 bases left in between. CDR1 is SNHLY, CDR2 FYNNEI, per germline. The chain's CDR3 is CASSELARTDSYEQYF. The DNA of the CDR3 is TGTGCCAGCAGTGAACTCGCAAGGACAGACTCCTACGAGCAGTACTTC. The full variable domain, with the rest looked up from reference TRBV2 and TRBJ2-7, is EPEVTQTPSHQVTQMGQEVILRCVPISNHLYFYWYRQILGQKVEFLVSFYNNEISEKSEIFDDQFSVERPDGSNFTLKIRSTKLEDSAMYFCASSELARTDSYEQYFGPGTRLTVT.

The chain joins TRBV27 to TRBJ1-2; tentative D call: TRBD1 (5 bases). CDR3 length: 15 residues. Deletions cut 6 bases from V and 5 bases from J, with 19 bases between. Germline CDR1 is MNHEY and CDR2 is SMNVEV (reference sequence). This CDR3 is CASRRSGTTLYGYTF. For the CDR3, the DNA is TGTGCCAGCAGACGCAGCGGGACGACCCTTTATGGCTACACCTTC.

The J gene is TRBJ1-1, the V gene TRBV28; 9 bases map to TRBD1. V lost 8 bases and J lost 1; bases outside the gene matches: 17. Germline assignment: CDR1 MDHEN and CDR2 SYDVKM. The CDR3 totals 18 residues. In DNA form, the CDR3 reads TGTGCCAGCTCCGGACAGGGGAAAGTAAAGTTCGGGAACACTGAAGCTTTCTTT. The encoded protein is CASSGQGKVKFGNTEAFF. The complete variable domain, with remaining parts taken from reference TRBV28 and TRBJ1-1, reads DVKVTQSSRYLVKRTGEKVFLECVQDMDHENMFWYRQDPGLGLRLIYFSYDVKMKEKGDIPEGYSVSREKKERFSLILESASTNQTSMYLCASSGQGKVKFGNTEAFFGQGTRLTVV.

CDR3 bases: TGTGCCACCAGAACCGGGACAGGGAACTATGGCTACACCTTC. It translates to CATRTGTGNYGYTF. This rearrangement joins TRBV15 to TRBJ1-2; 9 bases are a match to TRBD1. After removal of 6 bases from V and 2 bases from J, the junction contained 4 bases not matched to a gene. Germline-derived CDR1 and CDR2 are LNHNV and YYDKDF (reference sequence). The length of the CDR3 is 14 residues.

In DNA form, the CDR3 reads TGTGCCAGCAGCTCGGGGGGGACCTCCTACGAGCAGTACTTC. Amino acid sequence: CASSSGGTSYEQYF. This chain connects TRBV7-2 to TRBJ2-7, with 8 bases aligning to TRBD2. V trimming: 4 bases; J trimming: 0 bases; junction bases outside the gene matches: 2. This CDR3 has 14 amino acids. CDR1 is SGHTA and CDR2 is FQGNSA in the germline V gene.

This clone appeared once. The chain combines TRBV12-5 with TRBJ2-1, with D hard to call. CDR3 size: 15 residues. V was pared by 7 bases and J by 2 bases, with 15 bases between. Germline values: CDR1 LGHNT, CDR2 FRNRAP. Here the CDR3 DNA reads TGTGCTAGTGCTGTGGGTAGCCGGGCCTACAATGAGCAGTTCTTC. Its protein is CASAVGSRAYNEQFF.

About this clone itself: Relative to the germline gene, one junction end is altered; a read error may explain this. The rearrangement links TRBV7-9 to TRBJ2-7, with 7 bases identical to TRBD1. Germline CDR1 reads SEHNR; CDR2 reads FQNEAQ (reference sequence). This CDR3 region has 16 residues. The CDR3 region is CSSSKQERGLAYEQYF. The CDR3 nucleotides read TGTTCCAGCAGCAAACAAGAAAGGGGGCTCGCCTACGAGCAGTACTTC.